This entry features one T cell receptor (beta chain) sequence. Its antigen is not identified. The data belong to a study of STAT5B mutations in CD4+ large granular lymphocyte leukemia. The germline V gene has CDR1 MNHEY and CDR2 SMNVEV (reference sequence). The junction had 5 bases not matched to a gene; V was cut back by 6 bases and J by 4 bases. CDR3 length equals 13 residues. Assay: immunoSEQ multiplex PCR; the TCRdb copy retains only in-frame clones and omits some. This table has nearly 45,000 clones, approximately 86% appearing once. Regarding the study as a whole: Compared with healthy controls (2/35), patient top clones favored TRBV06 (8/27). No patients shared main leukemic clonotypes, though roughly 25% appeared at low frequency elsewhere.

The V gene is TRBV27, the J gene TRBJ2-7, with 8 bases lining up with TRBD2. The specimen sequenced was CD4+ T cells from blood buffy coats. The source of this sequence is a human donor in good health. CDR3 residues: CASSGGDLYEQYF. The CDR3 DNA follows: TGTGCCAGCAGCGGGGGGGATCTTTACGAGCAGTACTTC.